This is a list of T cell receptor beta chains from one sample in a study of T cells in localized non-small cell lung cancer. The assay was immunoSEQ multiplex PCR, and TCRdb's table has in-frame clones only and misses some. The sample contains approximately 35,000 clones, 90% to 95% of which appear only once. Source: PBMCs, taken before any cancer treatment. The source of these receptors is a man between 40 and 70 years old with stage II lung adenocarcinoma. Each CDR3 is given with its conserved first and last residue. The D gene is left open where the match is weak.

>14|TRBD2|TRBV28
CASNPSGTRDEQFF
>15|-|TRBV5-4
CASSLGQGRTDTQYF
>12|-|TRBV7-9
CASSLITDEQYF
>13|-|TRBV30
CAWSDGLPYEQYF
>14|-|TRBV5-4
CASSPDGLQETQYF
>16|-|TRBV21-1
CASSNTRDRDFNGYTF
>15|-|TRBV10-3
CAISEGSMGTGELFF
>13|-|TRBV11-1
CASRSDVGNEQYF
>13|-|TRBV5-6
CASSLGQNYGYTF
>16|TRBD1|TRBV27
CASSLGNRGIYNEQYF
>13|-|TRBV10-1
CASSESPGSGYTF
>18|TRBD2|TRBV4-3
CASSLLGTSGRSTGELFF
>13|-|TRBV5-4
CASSLAREGKLFF
>14|TRBD1|TRBV2
CASGAGTGREKLFF
>16|-|TRBV5-5
CASSLRWDPGYNEQFF
>13|-|TRBV19
CASSTSGGETQYF
>12|-|TRBV25-1
CASSEGSVGVTF
>15|TRBD2|TRBV5-6
CASSLSGRASETQYF
>15|-|TRBV10-1
CASSERSEGGTEAFF
>14|-|TRBV6-5
CASSFGDVITEAFF
>14|TRBD1|TRBV6-6
CASQGVGATGELFF
>12|-|TRBV5-1
CASSRENYGYTF
>15|TRBD2|TRBV6-5
CASSYFSGSQNEQFF
>14|TRBD1|TRBV19
CASSLDRGAQPQHF
>19|TRBD2|TRBV12-5
CASGLDEIGTSGWKDTQYF
>15|-|TRBV5-8
CASSLEGEEGNTIYF
>15|-|TRBV28
CASRVGTPNTGELFF
>15|TRBD1|TRBV29-1
CSVEGDRGRAETQYF
>18|TRBD2|TRBV7-3
CASSSSPSSGRFYNEQFF
>15|-|TRBV15
CATSRRQATNEKLFF
>17|-|TRBV7-2
CASSSPSGAGPNYGYTF
>17|TRBD2|TRBV5-1
CASSLGGLAGSQETQYF